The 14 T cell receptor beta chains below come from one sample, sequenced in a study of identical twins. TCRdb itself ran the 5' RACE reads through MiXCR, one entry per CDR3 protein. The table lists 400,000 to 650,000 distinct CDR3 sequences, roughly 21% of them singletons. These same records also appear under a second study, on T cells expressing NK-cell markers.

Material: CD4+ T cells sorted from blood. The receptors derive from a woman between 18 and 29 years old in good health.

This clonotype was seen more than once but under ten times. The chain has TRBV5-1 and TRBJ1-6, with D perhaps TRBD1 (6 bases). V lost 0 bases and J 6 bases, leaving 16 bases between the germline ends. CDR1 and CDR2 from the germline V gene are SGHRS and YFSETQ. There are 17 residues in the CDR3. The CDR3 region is CASSLDSRGRGNSPLHF. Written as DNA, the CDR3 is TGCGCCAGCAGCTTGGACTCTCGCGGCAGGGGTAATTCACCCCTCCACTTT.

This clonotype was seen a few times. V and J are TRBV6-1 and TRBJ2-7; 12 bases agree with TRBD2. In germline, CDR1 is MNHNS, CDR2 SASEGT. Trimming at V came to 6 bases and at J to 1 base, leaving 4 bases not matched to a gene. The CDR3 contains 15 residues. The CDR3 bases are TGTGCCAGCAGGTCTGGACTAGCGGGGTCCTACGAGCAGTACTTC. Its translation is CASRSGLAGSYEQYF.

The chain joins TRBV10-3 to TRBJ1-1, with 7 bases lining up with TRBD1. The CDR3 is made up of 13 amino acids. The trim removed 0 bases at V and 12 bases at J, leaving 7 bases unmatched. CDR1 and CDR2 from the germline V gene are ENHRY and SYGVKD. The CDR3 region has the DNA TGTGCCATCAGTGAGTCGTCAGGGGGAACGACTTTCTTT. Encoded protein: CAISESSGGTTFF.

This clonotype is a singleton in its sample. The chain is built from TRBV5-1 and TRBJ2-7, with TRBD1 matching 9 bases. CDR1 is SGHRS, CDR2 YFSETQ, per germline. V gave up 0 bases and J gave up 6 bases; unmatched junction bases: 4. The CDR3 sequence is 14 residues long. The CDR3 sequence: CASSLGTGGVEQYF. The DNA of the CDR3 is TGCGCCAGCAGCTTGGGAACAGGGGGCGTCGAGCAGTACTTC.

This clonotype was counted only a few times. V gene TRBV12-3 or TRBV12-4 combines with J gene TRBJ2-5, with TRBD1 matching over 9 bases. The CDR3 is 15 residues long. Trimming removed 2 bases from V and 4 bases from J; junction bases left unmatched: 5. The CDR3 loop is CASSLMGQGGETQYF. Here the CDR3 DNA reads TGTGCCAGCAGTTTAATGGGACAGGGAGGAGAGACCCAGTACTTC.

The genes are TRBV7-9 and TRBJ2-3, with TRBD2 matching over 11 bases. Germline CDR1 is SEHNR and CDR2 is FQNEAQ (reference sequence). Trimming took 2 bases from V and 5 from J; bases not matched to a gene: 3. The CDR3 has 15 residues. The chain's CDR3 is CASSLSLAGGDTQYF. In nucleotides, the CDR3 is TGTGCCAGCAGCTTAAGCCTAGCGGGAGGAGATACGCAGTATTTT.

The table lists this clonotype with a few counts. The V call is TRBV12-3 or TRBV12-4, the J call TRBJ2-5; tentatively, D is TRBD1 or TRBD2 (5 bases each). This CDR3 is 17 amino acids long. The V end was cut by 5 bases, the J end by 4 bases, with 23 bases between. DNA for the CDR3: TGTGCCAGCAGTCCCGGAACGGGACGCCCACATGGAGAGACCCAGTACTTC. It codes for CASSPGTGRPHGETQYF.

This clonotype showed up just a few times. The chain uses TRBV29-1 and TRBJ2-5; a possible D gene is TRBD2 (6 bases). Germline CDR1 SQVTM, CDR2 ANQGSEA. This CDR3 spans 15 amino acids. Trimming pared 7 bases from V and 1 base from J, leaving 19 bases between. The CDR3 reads CSGESSGHAQETQYF. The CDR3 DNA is TGCAGCGGCGAAAGTAGCGGACACGCCCAAGAGACCCAGTACTTC.

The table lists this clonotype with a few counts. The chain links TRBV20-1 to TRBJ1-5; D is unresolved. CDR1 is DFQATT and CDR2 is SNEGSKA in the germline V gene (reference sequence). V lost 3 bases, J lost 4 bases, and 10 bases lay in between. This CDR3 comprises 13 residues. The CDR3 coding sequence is TGCAGTGCTAGTTGGCGGGTAAATCAGCCCCAGCATTTT. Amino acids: CSASWRVNQPQHF.

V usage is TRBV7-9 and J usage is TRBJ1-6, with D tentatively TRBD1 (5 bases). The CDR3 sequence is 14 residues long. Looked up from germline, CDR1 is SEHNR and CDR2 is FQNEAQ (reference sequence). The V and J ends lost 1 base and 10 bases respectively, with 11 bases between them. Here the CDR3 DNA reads TGTGCCAGCAGCTTAGGCAGGGTCGAATCACCCCTCCACTTT. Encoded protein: CASSLGRVESPLHF.

CDR3 nucleotides: TGTGCCAGCAGCTCGGGACAGCGAGGATCAAAACTGTTTTTT. Amino acid sequence: CASSSGQRGSKLFF. The chain links TRBV9 to TRBJ1-4; 7 nucleotides agree with TRBD1. Germline CDR1 and CDR2: SGDLS and YYNGEE. The trim removed 4 bases at V and 10 bases at J, leaving 10 bases unmatched. CDR3 size: 14 residues.

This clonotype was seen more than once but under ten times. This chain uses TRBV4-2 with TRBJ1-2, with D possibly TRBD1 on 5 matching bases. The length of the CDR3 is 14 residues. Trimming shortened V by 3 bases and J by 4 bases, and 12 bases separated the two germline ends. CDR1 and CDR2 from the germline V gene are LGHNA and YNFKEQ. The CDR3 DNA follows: TGTGCCAGCAGCCAGACCCGGGGGGGCTATGGCTACACCTTC. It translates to CASSQTRGGYGYTF.

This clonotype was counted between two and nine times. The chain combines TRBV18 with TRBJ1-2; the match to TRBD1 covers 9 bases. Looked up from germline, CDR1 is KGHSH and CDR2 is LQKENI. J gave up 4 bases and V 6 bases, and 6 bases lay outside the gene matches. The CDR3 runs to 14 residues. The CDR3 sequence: CASSGQGTSYGYTF. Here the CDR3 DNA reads TGTGCCAGCTCTGGACAGGGGACGTCCTATGGCTACACCTTC.

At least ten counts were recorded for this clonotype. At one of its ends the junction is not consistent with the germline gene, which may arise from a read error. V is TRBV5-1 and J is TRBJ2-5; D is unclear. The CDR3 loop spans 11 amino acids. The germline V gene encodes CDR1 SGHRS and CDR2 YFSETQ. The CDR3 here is CASSVGETQYF. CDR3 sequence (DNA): TGTGCCAGCAGCGTCGGAGAGACCCAGTACTTC.